A single sample is the source of the 20 T cell receptor beta chains below, sequenced in a study of Ad26.COV2.S vaccination and SARS-CoV-2 variants. Libraries were prepared by immunoSEQ multiplex PCR; TCRdb keeps only in-frame clonotypes and omits some of them. The profile shows 400,000 to 500,000 clones, around 87% of them singletons. This sample's treatment: 15 to 20 received Ad26.COV2.S at low or high dose, single or two shots; 5 received placebo; per-sample allocation not given. Specimen acquisition occurred on day 63 following the initial vaccine or placebo injection. The sample in question was peripheral blood, obtained in a trial of Ad26.COV2.S vaccine versus placebo. All receptors derive from a person aged 18-65 years who received the Ad26.COV2.S COVID-19 vaccine or a placebo.

V and J are TRBV9 and TRBJ2-2, with D maybe TRBD2 (5 bases). Germline V gives CDR1 SGDLS, CDR2 YYNGEE. The CDR3 is 16 amino acids. The germline V and J ends were trimmed by 0 bases and 0 bases, with 9 bases remaining between them. DNA for the CDR3: TGTGCCAGCAGCGTAGGGACGGAGGCGAACACCGGGGAGCTGTTTTTT. It specifies CASSVGTEANTGELFF.

This chain uses TRBV29-1 with TRBJ1-1, with a weak D call TRBD1 (6 bases). The V gene lost 2 bases and the J gene lost 4 bases, with 11 bases spanning the gap. This CDR3 region has 13 residues. Germline CDR1 and CDR2: SQVTM and ANQGSEA. The CDR3 region has the DNA TGCAGCGTTGAAACAGGGTTGGTCACTGAAGCTTTCTTT. Amino acid sequence: CSVETGLVTEAFF. The whole variable domain, remainder taken from reference TRBV29-1 and TRBJ1-1, is SAVISQKPSRDICQRGTSLTIQCQVDSQVTMMFWYRQQPGQSLTLIATANQGSEATYESGFVIDKFPISRPNLTFSTLTVSNMSPEDSSIYLCSVETGLVTEAFFGQGTRLTVV.

The table lists this clone with a count of one. The chain carries TRBV12-5 and TRBJ1-1, with 8 bases matching TRBD1. With V trimmed by 1 base and J by 5 bases, 6 bases remained unmatched. In germline, CDR1 is LGHNT, CDR2 FRNRAP. This CDR3 spans 15 amino acids. CDR3 loop: CASGLAQGASTEAFF. The CDR3 coding sequence is TGTGCTAGTGGTTTGGCGCAGGGGGCGAGTACTGAAGCTTTCTTT.

This clone turned up a few times. The chain links TRBV5-6 to TRBJ2-5, with a weak D call TRBD2 (5 bases). The CDR3 length is 14 residues. Trimming removed 0 bases from V and 2 bases from J, with 8 bases in between. CDR1 and CDR2 (germline): SGHDT, YYEEEE. In DNA, the CDR3 is TGTGCCAGCAGCTTGGAGCGGAGACAAGAGACCCAGTACTTC. Its translation: CASSLERRQETQYF.

The chain uses TRBV7-2 and TRBJ2-3, with a possible D match to TRBD2 (6 bases). The CDR3 has 14 residues. Germline-derived CDR1 and CDR2 are SGHTA and FQGNSA. Between the trimmed V and J ends, which lost 5 bases and 4 bases, there was a span of 13 bases. In DNA form, the CDR3 reads TGTGCCAGCAGCCGCCCGGGGGTGGCAGATACGCAGTATTTT. Translated, it gives CASSRPGVADTQYF.

The rearrangement uses TRBV24-1 and TRBJ2-1, with 7 bases lining up with TRBD2. The CDR3 runs 14 residues. V was clipped by 5 bases and J by 2 bases; unmatched bases: 2. The V gene's germline CDR1 is KGHDR and CDR2 SFDVKD. The DNA of the CDR3 is TGTGCCACCAGTGTGGGGGGGGCCTACAATGAGCAGTTCTTC. Amino acid sequence: CATSVGGAYNEQFF.

The rearrangement uses TRBV18 and TRBJ1-3, with 8 bases lining up with TRBD1. Unmatched junction bases numbered 1, after V lost 3 bases and J lost 3 bases. This CDR3 contains 14 residues. The germline V gene has CDR1 KGHSH and CDR2 LQKENI. The CDR3 protein is CASSPTGDGNTIYF. The CDR3 DNA is TGTGCCAGCTCACCGACAGGGGATGGAAACACCATATATTTT.

The V and J genes are TRBV7-6 and TRBJ1-4; D possibly corresponds to TRBD1 (5 bases). V lost 4 bases, J lost 4 bases, and 13 bases lay in between. The CDR3 is made up of 15 amino acids. Per the germline V gene, CDR1 is SGHVS and CDR2 is FNYEAQ. As DNA, the CDR3 is TGTGCCAGCAGCTCCCCGGGACTGATTAATGAAAAACTGTTTTTT. Protein product: CASSSPGLINEKLFF.

This clone was picked up a small number of times. The chain links TRBV3-1 (or the pseudogene TRBV3-2) to TRBJ2-7; TRBD1 matches 10 bases. The V gene end was trimmed by 4 bases and the J gene end by 5 bases; junction bases not matched to a gene: 8. Germline assignment: CDR1 LGHDT and CDR2 YNNKEL (reference sequence). The CDR3 is 15 residues long. CDR3 DNA: TGTGCCAGCAGCCCATTGGACAGGGGGTCCCACGAGCAGTACTTC. It translates to CASSPLDRGSHEQYF.

The rearrangement joins TRBV5-1 to TRBJ1-4; D not resolved. This CDR3 has 13 amino acids. Germline V gives CDR1 SGHRS, CDR2 YFSETQ. Trimming took off 2 bases at V and 7 bases at J, with 9 bases between the two ends. The CDR3 DNA reads as TGCGCCAGCAGCTTAATGACCGGTGAAAAACTGTTTTTT. Encoded protein: CASSLMTGEKLFF. The variable domain in full, with the rest retrieved from reference TRBV5-1 and TRBJ1-4, is KAGVTQTPRYLIKTRGQQVTLSCSPISGHRSVSWYQQTPGQGLQFLFEYFSETQRNKGNFPGRFSGRQFSNSRSEMNVSTLELGDSALYLCASSLMTGEKLFFGSGTQLSVL.

V gene TRBV19 combines with J gene TRBJ1-1, with no clear D. The CDR3 has 16 amino acids. Germline lookup yields CDR1 LNHDA and CDR2 SQIVND (reference sequence). V was clipped by 7 bases and J by 1 base, with 19 bases between them. The CDR3 bases are TGTGCCAGTAAGTTTCAGCAGGCAGCCCGGAACACTGAAGCTTTCTTT. This translates into CASKFQQAARNTEAFF.

The V and J genes are TRBV30 and TRBJ1-5, with TRBD1 identical over 7 bases. The CDR3 is 13 amino acids. V lost 5 bases, J lost 4 bases, and 5 bases stayed unmatched. Germline loops: CDR1 GTSNPN, CDR2 SVGIG (reference sequence). CDR3 coding DNA: TGTGCCTGGGGTGAGGGACAGAATCAGCCCCAGCATTTT. This translates into CAWGEGQNQPQHF.

J is TRBJ2-7 and V is TRBV3-1 (or the pseudogene TRBV3-2); TRBD1 agrees at 7 bases. Germline CDR1 LGHDT, CDR2 YNNKEL (reference sequence). This CDR3 spans 12 amino acids. V gave up 5 bases and J gave up 6 bases; unmatched junction bases: 4. CDR3 protein: CASSSDRREQYF. The CDR3 DNA reads as TGTGCCAGCAGCTCGGACAGGCGCGAGCAGTACTTC.

This clone was detected only a few times. J is TRBJ1-2 and V is TRBV5-6; no definite D call. The CDR3 has 12 residues. V lost 0 bases and J lost 4, with 4 bases in between. The germline gives CDR1 SGHDT, CDR2 YYEEEE. The chain's CDR3 is CASSLGRYGYTF. The CDR3 bases are TGTGCCAGCAGCTTGGGGCGCTATGGCTACACCTTC.

The chain has TRBV6-2 or TRBV6-3 and TRBJ2-1, with D perhaps TRBD2 (5 bases). With 5 bases removed from V and 4 bases from J, the gap between germline ends came to 9 bases. The CDR3 is made up of 13 amino acids. CDR1 is MNHEY, CDR2 SVGEGT, per germline. The CDR3 DNA reads TGTGCCAGCAGTAAGGGAGTATACAATGAGCAGTTCTTC. Amino acid sequence: CASSKGVYNEQFF.

The V gene is TRBV6-5, the J gene TRBJ2-7; TRBD2 aligns across 8 bases. V dropped 2 bases and J dropped 0; count of bases not matched to a gene: 3. CDR3 length: 15 residues. Germline-derived CDR1 and CDR2 are MNHEY and SVGAGI. CDR3 bases: TGTGCCAGCAGTTACGAGCGGGGGAGCTCCTACGAGCAGTACTTC. Encoded protein: CASSYERGSSYEQYF.

The chain links TRBV28 to TRBJ1-5, with TRBD1 as a possible D gene (6 bases). Germline CDR1 is MDHEN and CDR2 is SYDVKM. This CDR3 has 15 amino acids. V dropped 1 base and J dropped 7 bases, with 14 bases sitting between them. CDR3 DNA sequence: TGTGCCAGCAGTTTATTAGGCAGGGGTGACCAGCCCCAGCATTTT. This encodes CASSLLGRGDQPQHF.

This sequence joins TRBV30 and TRBJ1-6; 7 nucleotides match TRBD1. In germline, CDR1 is GTSNPN, CDR2 SVGIG (reference sequence). J was trimmed by 7 bases and V by 0 bases; bases with no gene match: 12. The CDR3 totals 17 residues. The CDR3 DNA is TGTGCCTGGAGTGTACTTGCCCGGACAGGAGTAAATTCACCCCTCCACTTT. It specifies CAWSVLARTGVNSPLHF.

V gene TRBV5-4 combines with J gene TRBJ1-3, with TRBD1 matching 7 bases. Germline loops: CDR1 SGHNT, CDR2 YYREEE (reference sequence). This CDR3 is 14 amino acids long. The V and J ends lost 4 bases and 0 bases, in that order; junction bases with no gene match: 1. This CDR3 is CASSRTGSGNTIYF. The CDR3 DNA is TGTGCCAGCAGCAGGACAGGCTCTGGAAACACCATATATTTT.

This clone has a handful of counts. The J gene is TRBJ2-7, the V gene TRBV7-9; D is perhaps TRBD2 (6 bases). The length of the CDR3 is 14 residues. Germline lookup yields CDR1 SEHNR and CDR2 FQNEAQ (reference sequence). The ends were cut back, 0 bases at V and 6 bases at J, with 12 bases in the middle. The CDR3 nucleotides read TGTGCCAGCAGCTTAGCCCCGGGCGGGGCCGAGCAGTACTTC. Its translation: CASSLAPGGAEQYF. Together with reference TRBV7-9 and TRBJ2-7, the CDR3 gives the full variable domain: DTGVSQNPRHKITKRGQNVTFRCDPISEHNRLYWYRQTLGQGPEFLTYFQNEAQLEKSRLLSDRFSAERPKGSFSTLEIQRTEQGDSAMYLCASSLAPGGAEQYFGPGTRLTVT.